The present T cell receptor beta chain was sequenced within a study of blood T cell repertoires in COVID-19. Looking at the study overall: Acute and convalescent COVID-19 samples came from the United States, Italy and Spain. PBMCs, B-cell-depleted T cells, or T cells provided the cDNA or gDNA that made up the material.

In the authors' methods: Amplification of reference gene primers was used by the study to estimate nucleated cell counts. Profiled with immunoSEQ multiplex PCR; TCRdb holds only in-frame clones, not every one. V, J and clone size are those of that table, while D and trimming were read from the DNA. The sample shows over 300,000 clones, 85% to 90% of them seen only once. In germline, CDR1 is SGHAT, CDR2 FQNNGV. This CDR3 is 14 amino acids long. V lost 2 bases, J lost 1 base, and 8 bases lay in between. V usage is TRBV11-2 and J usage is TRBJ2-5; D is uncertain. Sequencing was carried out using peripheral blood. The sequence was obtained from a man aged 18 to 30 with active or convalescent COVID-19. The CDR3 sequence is CASSLSLSQETQYF. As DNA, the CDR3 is TGTGCCAGCAGCTTAAGCTTGAGCCAAGAGACCCAGTACTTC.